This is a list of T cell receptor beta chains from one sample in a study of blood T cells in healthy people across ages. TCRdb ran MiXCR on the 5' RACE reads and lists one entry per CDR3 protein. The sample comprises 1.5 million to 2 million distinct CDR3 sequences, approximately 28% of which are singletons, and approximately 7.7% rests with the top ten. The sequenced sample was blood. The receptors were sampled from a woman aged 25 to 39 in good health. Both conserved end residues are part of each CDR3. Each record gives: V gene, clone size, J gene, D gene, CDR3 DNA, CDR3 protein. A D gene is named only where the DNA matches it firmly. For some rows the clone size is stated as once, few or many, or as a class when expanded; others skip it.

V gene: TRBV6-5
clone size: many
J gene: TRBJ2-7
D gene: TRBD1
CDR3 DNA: TGTGCCAGCAGCCCGACAGGGTACCACGAGCAGTACTTC
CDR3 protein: CASSPTGYHEQYF

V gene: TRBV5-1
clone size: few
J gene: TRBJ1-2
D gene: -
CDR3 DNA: TGCGCCAGCAGCCCGGGACGGGTTGCTAACTATGGCTACACCTTC
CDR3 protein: CASSPGRVANYGYTF

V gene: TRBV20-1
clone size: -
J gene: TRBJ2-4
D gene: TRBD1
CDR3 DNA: TGCAGTGCCCCAGTGGGGACAGCTAACTTATACAATGAGCAGTACTTC
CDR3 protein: CSAPVGTANLYNEQYF

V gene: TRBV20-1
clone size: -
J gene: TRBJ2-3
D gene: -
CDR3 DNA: TGCAGTGCTGAGAGACGGAGCACAGATACGCAGTATTTT
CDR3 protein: CSAERRSTDTQYF

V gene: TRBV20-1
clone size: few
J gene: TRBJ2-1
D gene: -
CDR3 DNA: TGCAGTGCTAGGTTGGCCGGGAATAGGAACAATGAGCAGTTCTTC
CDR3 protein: CSARLAGNRNNEQFF

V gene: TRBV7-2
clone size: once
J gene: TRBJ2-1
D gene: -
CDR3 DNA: TGTGCCAGCAGTCTGATGTGGGGGGGCCAATATGAGCAGTTCTTC
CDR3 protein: CASSLMWGGQYEQFF

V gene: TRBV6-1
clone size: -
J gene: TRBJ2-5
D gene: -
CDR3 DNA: TGTGCCAGCACGGCCGCTTTTAATGAGCAGTACTTC
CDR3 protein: CASTAAFNEQYF

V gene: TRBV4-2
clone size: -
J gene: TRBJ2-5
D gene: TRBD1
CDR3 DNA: TGTGCCAGCAGCCAAACCGGGACAGGGGCCAGAGAGACCCAGTACTTC
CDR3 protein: CASSQTGTGARETQYF

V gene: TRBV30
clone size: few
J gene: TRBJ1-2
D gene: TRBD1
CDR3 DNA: TGTGCCTGGAGCCCCAGGCGGACAGGACGGAACTATGGCTACACCTTC
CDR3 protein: CAWSPRRTGRNYGYTF

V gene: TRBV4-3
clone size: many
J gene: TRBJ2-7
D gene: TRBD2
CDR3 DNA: TGCGCCAGCAGCGGAGAGCGGGAGAGCCTTGCCTACGAGCAGTACTTC
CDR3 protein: CASSGERESLAYEQYF

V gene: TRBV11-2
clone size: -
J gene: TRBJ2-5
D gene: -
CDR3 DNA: TGTACCAGCAGCGTCGGGGAAGAGGTGACCCAGTACTTC
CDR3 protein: CTSSVGEEVTQYF

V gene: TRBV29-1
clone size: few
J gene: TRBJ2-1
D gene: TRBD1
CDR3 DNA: TGCAGCGTTGAACACAGGGGCGCCTACAATGAGCAGTTCTTC
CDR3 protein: CSVEHRGAYNEQFF

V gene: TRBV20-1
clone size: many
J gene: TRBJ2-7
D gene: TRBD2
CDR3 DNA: TGCAGTGCTGGTCAAGCGGGAGGGGTGAACGAGCAGTACTTC
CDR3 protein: CSAGQAGGVNEQYF

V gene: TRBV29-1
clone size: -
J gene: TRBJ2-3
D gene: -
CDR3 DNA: TGCAGCGTTGGAGGGACCACAGATACGCAGTATTTT
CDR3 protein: CSVGGTTDTQYF

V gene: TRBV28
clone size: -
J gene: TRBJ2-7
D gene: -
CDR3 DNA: TGTGCCAGCACAAGGACCCCGACCTACGAGCAGTACTTC
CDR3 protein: CASTRTPTYEQYF

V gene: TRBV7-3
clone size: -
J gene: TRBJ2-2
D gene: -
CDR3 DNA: TGTGCCAGCAGCTCCCAGCCTAGTCCCGGGGAGCTGTTTTTT
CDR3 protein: CASSSQPSPGELFF

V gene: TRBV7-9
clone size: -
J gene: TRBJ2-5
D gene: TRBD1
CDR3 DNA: TGTGCCAGCAGCTCCCGGGACAGCGCCTACGGGCAGTACTTC
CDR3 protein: CASSSRDSAYGQYF

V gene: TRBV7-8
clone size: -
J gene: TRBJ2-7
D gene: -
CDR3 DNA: TGTGCCAGCAGCTTAGGACCCGTCAAGAGCGCCCAGTACTTC
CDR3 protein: CASSLGPVKSAQYF

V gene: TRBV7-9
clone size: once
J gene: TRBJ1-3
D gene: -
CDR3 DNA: TGTGCCAGCAGCAGGCTAAGGGACTCTGGAAACACCATATATTTT
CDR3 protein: CASSRLRDSGNTIYF

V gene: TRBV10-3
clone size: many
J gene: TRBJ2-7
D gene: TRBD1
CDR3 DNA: TGTGCCATCAGGGGACAGGGAATTTGGTACGAGCAGTACTTC
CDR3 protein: CAIRGQGIWYEQYF

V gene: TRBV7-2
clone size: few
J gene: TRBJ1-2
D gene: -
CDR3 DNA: TGTGCCAGCAGCTTAGAGGTCGGGTTTCCCTATGGCTACACCTTC
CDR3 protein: CASSLEVGFPYGYTF

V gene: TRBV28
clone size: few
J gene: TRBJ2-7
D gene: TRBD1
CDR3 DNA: TGTGCCAGCAGTCCTACCGGGACAGGGATTTACGAGCAGTACTTC
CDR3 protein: CASSPTGTGIYEQYF

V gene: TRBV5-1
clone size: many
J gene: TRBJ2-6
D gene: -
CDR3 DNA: TGCGCCAGCAGCTTTAAGACTGGGGCCAACGTCCTGACTTTC
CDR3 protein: CASSFKTGANVLTF

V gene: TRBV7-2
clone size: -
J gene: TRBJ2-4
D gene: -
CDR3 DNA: TGTGCCAGCAGCTTACGTTCAGGGATAGCCAAAAACATTCAGTACTTC
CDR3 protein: CASSLRSGIAKNIQYF

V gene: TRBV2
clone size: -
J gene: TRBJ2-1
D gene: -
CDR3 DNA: TGTGCCAGCAGTGGGGGGCCCAGGGAGCAGTTCTTC
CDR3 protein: CASSGGPREQFF

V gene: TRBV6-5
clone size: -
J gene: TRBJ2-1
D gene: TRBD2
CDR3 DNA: TGTGCCAGCAGTATGACCGGGACTAGCGGCAGCAATGAGCAGTTCTTC
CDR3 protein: CASSMTGTSGSNEQFF

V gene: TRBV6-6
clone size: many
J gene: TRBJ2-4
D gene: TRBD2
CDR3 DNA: TGTGCCAGCAGTTCTAGCGGGGGGGAAAGCATTCAGTACTTC
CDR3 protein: CASSSSGGESIQYF

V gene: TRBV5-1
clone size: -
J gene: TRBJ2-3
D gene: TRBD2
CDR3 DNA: TGCGCCAGCAGGTCACTAGCGGGGGGCGCAGATACGCAGTATTTT
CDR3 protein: CASRSLAGGADTQYF

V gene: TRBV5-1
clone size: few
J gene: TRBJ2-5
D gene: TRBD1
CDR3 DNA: TGCGCCAGCAGCGGCCTCAGGGGGCAAGAGACCCAGTACTTC
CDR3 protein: CASSGLRGQETQYF

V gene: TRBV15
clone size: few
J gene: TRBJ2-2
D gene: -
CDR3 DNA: TGTGCCACCAGCAGAGATGCTGCCGGGGAGCTGTTTTTT
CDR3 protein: CATSRDAAGELFF

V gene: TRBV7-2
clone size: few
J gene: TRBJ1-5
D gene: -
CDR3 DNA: TGTGCCAGCAGCTCGACTTTTAGCAATCAGCCCCAGCATTTT
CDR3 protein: CASSSTFSNQPQHF